Shown below are 17 T cell receptor beta chains from a single sample sequenced in a study of beta chain features in type 1 diabetes. Notes on the study in general: Shorter TCRB CDR3s, moderately but significantly so, marked every one of the four CD4+ subsets in Type 1 diabetes patients.

Which antigens these TCRs recognize remains unknown. The sequenced template was cDNA made from the entire isolated RNA. The method was immunoSEQ multiplex PCR; TCRdb's version includes in-frame clones alone and lacks a portion of them. The repertoire holds over 200,000 clones, with about a tenth as singletons. Sequenced: naive CD4+ T cells from blood. The receptors were sampled from a man aged 30 to 45 with type 1 diabetes.

J is TRBJ1-1 and V is TRBV20-1, with a possible D match to TRBD1 (6 bases). V was trimmed by 3 bases and J by 7 bases, leaving 9 bases between them. CDR3 size: 11 residues. Germline CDR1 DFQATT, CDR2 SNEGSKA (reference sequence). The CDR3 nucleotides are TGCAGTGCTAGGGAACAGGGTGAAGCTTTCTTT. Translated: CSAREQGEAFF.

This chain connects TRBV9 to TRBJ1-2; no firm D call. CDR1 and CDR2 from the germline V gene are SGDLS and YYNGEE. V was trimmed by 4 bases and J by 0 bases, leaving 13 bases between them. The CDR3 is 15 residues long. The CDR3 DNA follows: TGTGCCAGCAGCCCTCTTGGAGGGTCTAACTATGGCTACACCTTC. Residues: CASSPLGGSNYGYTF.

This chain joins TRBV9 and TRBJ2-7, with 11 bases lining up with TRBD1. This CDR3 has 14 residues. V gave up 2 bases and J gave up 4 bases; unmatched junction bases: 2. Germline CDR1 is SGDLS and CDR2 is YYNGEE. CDR3 in DNA: TGTGCCAGCAGCGTTCGGGACAGGGGGTACGAGCAGTACTTC. This sequence encodes CASSVRDRGYEQYF.

Only a few counts were recorded for this clone. The chain carries TRBV7-9 and TRBJ2-5, with D possibly matching TRBD1 (6 bases). The germline V gene encodes CDR1 SEHNR and CDR2 FQNEAQ (reference sequence). This CDR3 is 14 amino acids long. V was clipped by 6 bases and J by 1 base, with 12 bases between them. CDR3: CASRNTGTQETQYF. The CDR3, as DNA: TGTGCCAGCAGGAATACAGGGACCCAAGAGACCCAGTACTTC.

The rearrangement links TRBV28 to TRBJ2-2, with TRBD2 matching over 10 bases. Unmatched junction bases numbered 4, after V lost 5 bases and J lost 4 bases. Looked up from germline, CDR1 is MDHEN and CDR2 is SYDVKM. The CDR3 has 15 residues. In DNA, the CDR3 is TGTGCCAGCAGTAGGACTAGCGGCATCACCGGGGAGCTGTTTTTT. Translating gives CASSRTSGITGELFF.

J is TRBJ1-2 and V is TRBV18; D is uncertain. CDR1 and CDR2 (germline): KGHSH, LQKENI. This CDR3 is built from 14 residues. Trimming left V 6 bases short and J 5 bases short, with 16 bases between. CDR3 loop: CASSNHPSQYGYTF. The DNA for the CDR3 is TGTGCCAGCTCTAACCACCCCAGTCAATATGGCTACACCTTC.

This clone was found a few times. The genes are TRBV30 and TRBJ2-1, with 9 nucleotides matching TRBD2. The CDR3 has 15 residues. Per the germline V gene, CDR1 is GTSNPN and CDR2 is SVGIG (reference sequence). V was clipped by 2 bases and J by 1 base; unmatched bases: 3. The CDR3 here is CAWSQLAGSYNEQFF. CDR3 nucleotides: TGTGCCTGGAGTCAGCTAGCGGGATCCTACAATGAGCAGTTCTTC.

In the case of this clone: The same CDR3 also results from other DNA sequences found in this sample. The chain links TRBV6-5 to TRBJ1-2; 9 nucleotides match TRBD1. CDR3 length: 13 amino acids. Unmatched junction bases numbered 4, after V lost 6 bases and J lost 5 bases. Germline V gene lookup returns CDR1 MNHEY and CDR2 SVGAGI. The CDR3 region is CASSRDRGYGYTF. Written as DNA, the CDR3 is TGTGCCAGCAGCCGCGACAGGGGGTATGGCTACACCTTC.

The chain combines TRBV19 with TRBJ2-3; 10 nucleotides align to TRBD1. The CDR3 contains 15 residues. CDR1 is LNHDA and CDR2 is SQIVND in the germline V gene (reference sequence). V trimming: 8 bases; J trimming: 1 base; junction bases outside the gene matches: 6. Here the CDR3 reads CASAKGQGRTDTQYF. For the CDR3, the DNA is TGTGCCAGTGCAAAGGGACAGGGGCGCACAGATACGCAGTATTTT.

The rearrangement links TRBV7-9 to TRBJ2-1, with 7 bases lining up with TRBD2. There are 11 residues in the CDR3. Looked up from germline, CDR1 is SEHNR and CDR2 is FQNEAQ (reference sequence). Trimming cost V 5 bases and J 12 bases; bases outside gene matches: 4. The CDR3 loop reads CASSNQRGQFF. The CDR3 bases are TGTGCCAGCAGCAACCAGCGGGGGCAGTTCTTC.

This clone was seen a handful of times. The V call is TRBV5-6, the J call TRBJ2-5, with TRBD1 matching over 7 bases. This CDR3 is 14 amino acids long. Germline trimming cut 3 bases from V and 1 base from J; bases unmatched to any gene: 3. CDR1 is SGHDT and CDR2 is YYEEEE in the germline V gene. CDR3 amino acids: CASSYTGAQETQYF. The DNA for the CDR3 is TGTGCCAGCAGCTACACAGGGGCCCAAGAGACCCAGTACTTC.

To note about this clone: The same CDR3 also results from other DNA sequences found in this sample. The chain recombines TRBV7-2 with TRBJ2-3; unclear D gene. Trimming shortened V by 5 bases and J by 0 bases, and 9 bases separated the two germline ends. CDR1 SGHTA and CDR2 FQGNSA come from the germline V gene. The CDR3 sequence is 14 residues long. Written as DNA, the CDR3 is TGTGCCAGCAGCCTCGGCAGGAGCACAGATACGCAGTATTTT. Translation: CASSLGRSTDTQYF.

CDR3 sequence reads: CASSESQPNTEAFF. CDR3 DNA: TGTGCCAGCAGTGAGAGTCAACCGAACACTGAAGCTTTCTTT. V is TRBV2 and J is TRBJ1-1; no definite D call. The CDR3 is 14 residues long. Trimming removed 3 bases at V and 1 base at J, with 9 bases between. The V gene's germline CDR1 is SNHLY and CDR2 FYNNEI.

CDR3: CASSRPEGLAGLGEQYF. In DNA, the CDR3 is TGTGCCAGCAGCAGGCCGGAAGGACTAGCGGGGTTGGGCGAGCAGTACTTC. The chain links TRBV28 to TRBJ2-7, with 12 positions matching TRBD2. CDR1 and CDR2 from the germline V gene are MDHEN and SYDVKM. V shed 6 bases, J shed 6 bases, and the junction held 15 bases outside the gene matches. The CDR3 is 17 residues long.

The J gene is TRBJ2-6, the V gene TRBV7-2; TRBD1 matches at 7 bases. Trimming took 5 bases from V and 0 from J; bases not matched to a gene: 4. Germline CDR1 SGHTA, CDR2 FQGNSA. The CDR3 is 16 residues long. The CDR3 here is CASSRQGRSGANVLTF. The CDR3 DNA is TGTGCCAGCAGCAGACAGGGTCGCTCTGGGGCCAACGTCCTGACTTTC. Filled out from reference TRBV7-2 and TRBJ2-6, the complete variable domain reads GAGVSQSPSNKVTEKGKDVELRCDPISGHTALYWYRQSLGQGLEFLIYFQGNSAPDKSGLPSDRFSAERTGGSVSTLTIQRTQQEDSAVYLCASSRQGRSGANVLTFGAGSRLTVL.

This clone has only a few counts. The chain has TRBV19 and TRBJ1-2; D is possibly TRBD1 (6 bases). This CDR3 comprises 14 residues. The V end was cut by 8 bases, the J end by 2 bases, with 15 bases between. Germline V gives CDR1 LNHDA, CDR2 SQIVND (reference sequence). The CDR3 DNA is TGTGCCAGTTCGGACACAGGGCACAACTATGGCTACACCTTC. This gives the protein CASSDTGHNYGYTF.

The table lists this clone with a few counts. The chain recombines TRBV9 with TRBJ1-5, with 10 positions matching TRBD1. V trimming: 7 bases; J trimming: 9 bases; junction bases outside the gene matches: 7. CDR3 length: 13 residues. CDR1 is SGDLS, CDR2 YYNGEE, per germline. CDR3 sequence: CASGQGQGRPQHF. The DNA of the CDR3 is TGTGCCAGCGGGCAGGGACAGGGGAGGCCCCAGCATTTT.